Detailed here is one T cell receptor beta chain. The sample comes from a study of T cell responses to AZD1222 COVID-19 vaccine. The V gene lost 0 bases and the J gene lost 4 bases, with 12 bases spanning the gap. The length of the CDR3 is 15 residues. Germline-derived CDR1 and CDR2 are MGHRA and YSYEKL. Clones were sequenced by immunoSEQ multiplex PCR, and TCRdb holds only the in-frame ones, with some missing. The data show 130,000 to 150,000 clones, around 90% seen once. The sequencing used peripheral blood, collected on day 0 of AZD1222 vaccination. V usage is TRBV4-1 and J usage is TRBJ1-2; D is unclear. The clonotype was recovered from an adult in good health. The CDR3 region is CASSQDQGPFYGYTF. In nucleotides, the CDR3 is TGCGCCAGCAGCCAAGATCAAGGACCGTTCTATGGCTACACCTTC.